The clone carrying this T cell receptor beta chain was counted between two and nine times. The antigen is unknown. V lost 3 bases and J 5 bases, leaving 14 bases between the germline ends. This CDR3 contains 15 residues. CDR1 SGHNT and CDR2 YYREEE come from the germline V gene (reference sequence). This entry comes from a study of T cells in Graves' hyperthyroidism and ophthalmopathy. Study observations and caveats: Researchers found most expanded thyroid clonotypes above 0.001 in blood as well.

Authors of the study amplified TCR beta CDR3 regions from RNA transcripts. TCR CDR3 regions were first amplified by RT-PCR with HTBI primers. TCRdb fed the multiplex PCR reads into MiXCR, producing one record per CDR3 protein. The data show approximately 620,000 distinct CDR3 sequences, about 15% seen once. The sample taken for sequencing was blood. The rearrangement links TRBV5-4 to TRBJ1-4; D uncertain. The TCR sequence derives from a woman in her 30s with Graves' hyperthyroidism that later progressed to Graves' ophthalmopathy. The CDR3 DNA follows: TGTGCCAGCAGCTACGAGACCGTGGGGAATGAAAAACTGTTTTTT. Translated, it gives CASSYETVGNEKLFF.